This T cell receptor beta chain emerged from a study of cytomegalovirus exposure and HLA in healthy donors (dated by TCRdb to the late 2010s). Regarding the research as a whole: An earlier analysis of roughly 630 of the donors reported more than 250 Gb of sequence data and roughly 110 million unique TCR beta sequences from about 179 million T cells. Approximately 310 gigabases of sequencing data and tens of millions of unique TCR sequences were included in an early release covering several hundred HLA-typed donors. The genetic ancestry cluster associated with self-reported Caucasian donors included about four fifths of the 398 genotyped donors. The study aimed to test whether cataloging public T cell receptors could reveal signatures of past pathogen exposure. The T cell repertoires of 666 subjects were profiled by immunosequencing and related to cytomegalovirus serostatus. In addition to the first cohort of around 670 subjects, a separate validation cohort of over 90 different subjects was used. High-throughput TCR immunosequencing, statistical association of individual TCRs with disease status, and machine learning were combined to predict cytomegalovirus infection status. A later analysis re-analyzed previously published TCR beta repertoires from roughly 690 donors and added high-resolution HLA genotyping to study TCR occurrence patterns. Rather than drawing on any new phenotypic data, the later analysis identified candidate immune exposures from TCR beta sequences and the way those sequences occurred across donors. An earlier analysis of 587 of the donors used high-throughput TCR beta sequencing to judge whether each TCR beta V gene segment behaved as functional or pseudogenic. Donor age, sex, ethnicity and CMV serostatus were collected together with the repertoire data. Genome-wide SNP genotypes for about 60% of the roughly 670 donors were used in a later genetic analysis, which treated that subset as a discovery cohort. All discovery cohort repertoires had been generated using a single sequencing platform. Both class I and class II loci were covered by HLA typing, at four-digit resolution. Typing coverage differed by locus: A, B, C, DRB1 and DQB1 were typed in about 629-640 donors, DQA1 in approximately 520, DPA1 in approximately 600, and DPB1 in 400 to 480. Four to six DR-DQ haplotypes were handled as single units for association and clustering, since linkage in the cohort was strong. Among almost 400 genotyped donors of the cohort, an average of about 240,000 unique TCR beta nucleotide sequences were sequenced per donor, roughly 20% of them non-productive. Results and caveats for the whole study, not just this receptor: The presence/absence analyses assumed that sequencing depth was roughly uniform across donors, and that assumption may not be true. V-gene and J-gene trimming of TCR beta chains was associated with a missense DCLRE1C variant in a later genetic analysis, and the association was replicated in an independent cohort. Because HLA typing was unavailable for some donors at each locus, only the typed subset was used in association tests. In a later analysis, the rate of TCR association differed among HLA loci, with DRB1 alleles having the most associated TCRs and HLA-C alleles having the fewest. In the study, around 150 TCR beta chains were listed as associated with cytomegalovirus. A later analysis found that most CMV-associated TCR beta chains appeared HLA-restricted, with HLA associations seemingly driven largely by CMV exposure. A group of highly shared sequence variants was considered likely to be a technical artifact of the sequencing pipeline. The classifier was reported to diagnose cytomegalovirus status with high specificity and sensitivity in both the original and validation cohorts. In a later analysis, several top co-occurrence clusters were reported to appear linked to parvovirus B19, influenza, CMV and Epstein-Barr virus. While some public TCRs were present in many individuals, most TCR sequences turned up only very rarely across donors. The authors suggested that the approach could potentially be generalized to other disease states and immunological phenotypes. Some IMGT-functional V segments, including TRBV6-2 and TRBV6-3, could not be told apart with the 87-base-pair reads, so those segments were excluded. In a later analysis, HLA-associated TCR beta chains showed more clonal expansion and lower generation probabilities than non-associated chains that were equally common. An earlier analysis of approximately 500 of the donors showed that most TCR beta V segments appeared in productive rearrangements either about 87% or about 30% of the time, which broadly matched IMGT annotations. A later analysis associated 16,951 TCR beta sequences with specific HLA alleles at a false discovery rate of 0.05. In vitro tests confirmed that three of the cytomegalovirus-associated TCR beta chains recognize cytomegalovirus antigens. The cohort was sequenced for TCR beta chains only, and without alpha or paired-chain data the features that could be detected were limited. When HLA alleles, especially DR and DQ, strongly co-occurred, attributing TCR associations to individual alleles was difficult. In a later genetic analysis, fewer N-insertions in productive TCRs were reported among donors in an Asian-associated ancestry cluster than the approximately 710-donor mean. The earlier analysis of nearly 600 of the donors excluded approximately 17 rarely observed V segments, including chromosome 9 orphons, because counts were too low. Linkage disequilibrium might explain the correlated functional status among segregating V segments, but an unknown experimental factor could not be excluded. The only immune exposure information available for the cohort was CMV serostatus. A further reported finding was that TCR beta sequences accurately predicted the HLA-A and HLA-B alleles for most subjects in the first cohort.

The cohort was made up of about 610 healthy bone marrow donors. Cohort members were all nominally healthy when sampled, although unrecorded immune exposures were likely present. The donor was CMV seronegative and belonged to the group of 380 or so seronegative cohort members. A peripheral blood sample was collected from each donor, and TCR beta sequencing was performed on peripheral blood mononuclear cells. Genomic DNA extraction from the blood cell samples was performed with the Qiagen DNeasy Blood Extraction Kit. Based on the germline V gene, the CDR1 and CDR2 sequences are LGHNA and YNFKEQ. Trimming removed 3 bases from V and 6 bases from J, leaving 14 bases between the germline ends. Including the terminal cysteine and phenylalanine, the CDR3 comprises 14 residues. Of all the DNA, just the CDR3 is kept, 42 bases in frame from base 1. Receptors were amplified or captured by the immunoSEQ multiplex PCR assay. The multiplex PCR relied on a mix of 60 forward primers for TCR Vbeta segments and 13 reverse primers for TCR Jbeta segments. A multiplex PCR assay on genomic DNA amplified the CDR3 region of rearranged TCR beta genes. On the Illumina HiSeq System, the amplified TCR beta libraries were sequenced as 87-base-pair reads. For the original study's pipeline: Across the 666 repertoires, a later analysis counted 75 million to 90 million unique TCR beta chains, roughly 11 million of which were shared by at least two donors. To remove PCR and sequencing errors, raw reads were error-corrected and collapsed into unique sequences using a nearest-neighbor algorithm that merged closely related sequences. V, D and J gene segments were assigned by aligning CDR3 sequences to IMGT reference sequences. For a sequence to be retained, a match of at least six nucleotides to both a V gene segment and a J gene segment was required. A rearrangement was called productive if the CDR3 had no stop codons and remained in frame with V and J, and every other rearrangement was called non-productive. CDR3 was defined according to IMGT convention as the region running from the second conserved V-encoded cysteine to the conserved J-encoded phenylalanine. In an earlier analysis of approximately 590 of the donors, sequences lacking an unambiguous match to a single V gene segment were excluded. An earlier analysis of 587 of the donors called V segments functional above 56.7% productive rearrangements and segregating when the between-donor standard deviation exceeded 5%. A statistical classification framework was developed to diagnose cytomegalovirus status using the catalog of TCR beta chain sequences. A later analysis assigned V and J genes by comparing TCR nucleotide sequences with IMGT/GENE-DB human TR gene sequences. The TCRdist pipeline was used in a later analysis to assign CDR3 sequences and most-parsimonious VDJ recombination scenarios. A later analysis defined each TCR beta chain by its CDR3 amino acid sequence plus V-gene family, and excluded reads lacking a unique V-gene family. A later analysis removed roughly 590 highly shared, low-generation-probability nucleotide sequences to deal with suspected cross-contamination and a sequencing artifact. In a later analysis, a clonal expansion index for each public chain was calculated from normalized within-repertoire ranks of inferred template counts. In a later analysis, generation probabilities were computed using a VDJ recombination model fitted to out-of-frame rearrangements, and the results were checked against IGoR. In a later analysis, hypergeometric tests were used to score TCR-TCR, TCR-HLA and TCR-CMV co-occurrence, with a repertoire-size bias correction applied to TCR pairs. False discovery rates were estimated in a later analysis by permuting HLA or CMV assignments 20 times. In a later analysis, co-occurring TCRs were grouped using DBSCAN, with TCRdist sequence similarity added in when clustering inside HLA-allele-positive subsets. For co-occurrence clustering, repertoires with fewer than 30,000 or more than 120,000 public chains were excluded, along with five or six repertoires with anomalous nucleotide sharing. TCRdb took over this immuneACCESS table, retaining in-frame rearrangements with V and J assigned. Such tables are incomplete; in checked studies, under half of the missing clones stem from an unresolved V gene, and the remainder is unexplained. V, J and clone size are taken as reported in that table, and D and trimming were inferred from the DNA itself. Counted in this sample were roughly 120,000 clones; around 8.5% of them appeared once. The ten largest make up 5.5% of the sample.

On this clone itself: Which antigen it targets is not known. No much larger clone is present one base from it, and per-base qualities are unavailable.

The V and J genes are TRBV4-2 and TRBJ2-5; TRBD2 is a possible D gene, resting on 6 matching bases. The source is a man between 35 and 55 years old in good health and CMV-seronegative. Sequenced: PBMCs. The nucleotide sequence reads TGTGCCAGCAGCCATCCCTGGGGGGACCAGACCCAGTACTTC. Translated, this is CASSHPWGDQTQYF.